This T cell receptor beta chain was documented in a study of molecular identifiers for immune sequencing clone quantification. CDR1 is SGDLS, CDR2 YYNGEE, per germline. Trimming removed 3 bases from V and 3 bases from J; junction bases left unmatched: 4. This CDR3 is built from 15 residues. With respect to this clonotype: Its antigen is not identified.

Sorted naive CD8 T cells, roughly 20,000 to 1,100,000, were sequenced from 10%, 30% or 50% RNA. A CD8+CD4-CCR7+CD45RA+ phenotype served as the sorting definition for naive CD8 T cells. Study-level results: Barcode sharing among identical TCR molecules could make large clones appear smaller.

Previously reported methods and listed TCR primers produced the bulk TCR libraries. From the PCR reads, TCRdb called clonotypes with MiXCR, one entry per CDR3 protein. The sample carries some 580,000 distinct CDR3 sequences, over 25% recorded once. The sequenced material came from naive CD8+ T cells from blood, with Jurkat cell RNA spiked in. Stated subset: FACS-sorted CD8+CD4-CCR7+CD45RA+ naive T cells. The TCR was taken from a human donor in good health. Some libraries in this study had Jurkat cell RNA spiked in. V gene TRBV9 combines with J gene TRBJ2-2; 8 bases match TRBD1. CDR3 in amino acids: CASSERTGHTGELFF. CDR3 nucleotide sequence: TGTGCCAGCAGCGAGAGGACAGGGCACACCGGGGAGCTGTTTTTT. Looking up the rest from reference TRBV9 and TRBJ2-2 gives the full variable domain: DSGVTQTPKHLITATGQRVTLRCSPRSGDLSVYWYQQSLDQGLQFLIQYYNGEERAKGNILERFSAQQFPDLHSELNLSSLELGDSALYFCASSERTGHTGELFFGEGSRLTVL.